These 18 T cell receptor beta chains were all obtained from the same sample, sequenced in a study of blood T cell repertoires in COVID-19. The protocol was immunoSEQ multiplex PCR, while the TCRdb copy is restricted to in-frame clones and leaves out a portion. In the table there are more than 150,000 clones, approximately 86% of which are singletons. The specimen sequenced was peripheral blood. These receptors all stem from a man in his 60s with COVID-19, enrolled during active disease.

This clone was observed a few times. This rearrangement joins TRBV3-1 (or the pseudogene TRBV3-2) to TRBJ1-2; D remains ambiguous. The V and J ends lost 3 bases and 12 bases respectively, with 11 bases between them. This CDR3 is 11 amino acids long. Germline V gene data show CDR1 as LGHDT and CDR2 as YNNKEL (reference sequence). The CDR3 DNA sequence: TGTGCCAGCAGCCATGGAGGACCAAACACCTTC. Translation gives CASSHGGPNTF.

V is TRBV7-2 and J is TRBJ2-4; 9 nucleotides align to TRBD2. Losses at the gene ends were 4 bases for V and 4 bases for J; bases not matched to a gene: 5. The CDR3 runs 15 residues. Germline-derived CDR1 and CDR2 are SGHTA and FQGNSA. CDR3 amino acids: CASSSAGGLKNIQYF. The DNA of the CDR3 is TGTGCCAGCAGCTCAGCGGGGGGACTAAAAAACATTCAGTACTTC.

Comments on this clone: This CDR3 is also generated by other DNA sequences in the sample. This chain uses TRBV14 with TRBJ2-5, with 11 bases that match TRBD1. In germline, CDR1 is SGHDN, CDR2 FVKESK. The CDR3 loop spans 15 amino acids. After removal of 2 bases from V and 3 bases from J, the junction contained 2 bases not matched to a gene. CDR3: CASSQWTGGEETQYF. For the CDR3, the DNA is TGTGCCAGCAGCCAATGGACAGGGGGCGAAGAGACCCAGTACTTC.

The chain recombines TRBV28 with TRBJ2-7; D gene unclear. CDR1 and CDR2 (germline): MDHEN, SYDVKM. V lost 7 bases to trimming and J lost 0 bases, with 10 bases between them. This CDR3 has 13 residues. The CDR3 loop reads CASMTIPSYEQYF. In DNA form, the CDR3 reads TGTGCCAGCATGACAATCCCCTCCTACGAGCAGTACTTC.

This clone was detected only once. The rearrangement joins TRBV5-1 to TRBJ2-7; TRBD1 agrees at 9 bases. CDR3 length equals 12 residues. From germline, CDR1 is SGHRS and CDR2 YFSETQ. After removal of 7 bases from V and 4 bases from J, the junction contained 3 bases not matched to a gene. The CDR3 sequence: CASAGQGYEQYF. The DNA for the CDR3 is TGCGCCAGCGCGGGACAGGGATACGAGCAGTACTTC.

The chain is built from TRBV18 and TRBJ1-1, with 11 bases identical to TRBD1. V lost 4 bases to trimming and J lost 4 bases; unmatched junction nucleotides: 8. The CDR3 runs 16 residues. CDR1 KGHSH and CDR2 LQKENI come from the germline V gene. CDR3 loop: CASSQGQGALGTEAFF. The CDR3 nucleotides are TGTGCCAGCTCACAAGGACAGGGGGCGCTGGGCACTGAAGCTTTCTTT.

The CDR3 nucleotides are TGTGCCAGCAGTTGGGGACAGGGGAGTTCCTACGAGCAGTACTTC. It translates to CASSWGQGSSYEQYF. The chain uses TRBV6-2 or TRBV6-3 and TRBJ2-7; TRBD1 matches 10 bases. This CDR3 contains 15 residues. J was trimmed by 1 base and V by 4 bases; bases with no gene match: 4. Germline assignment: CDR1 MNHEY and CDR2 SVGEGT.

The chain uses TRBV7-2 and TRBJ2-3; D is possibly TRBD2 (6 bases). V was clipped by 5 bases and J by 4 bases, with 16 bases between them. This CDR3 contains 15 residues. The V gene's germline CDR1 is SGHTA and CDR2 FQGNSA. The CDR3 DNA follows: TGTGCCAGCAGCCCATCCCTTCCGGGGGCAGATACGCAGTATTTT. Translation: CASSPSLPGADTQYF.

CDR3 nucleotides: TGTGCCAGCTCACCGCCCGGGGACAGCTATGGCTACACCTTC. This translates into CASSPPGDSYGYTF. The V call is TRBV18, the J call TRBJ1-2, with 7 bases fitting TRBD1. J gave up 4 bases and V 3 bases, and 5 bases lay outside the gene matches. The CDR3 loop spans 14 amino acids. CDR1 KGHSH and CDR2 LQKENI come from the germline V gene.

The rearrangement uses TRBV19 and TRBJ1-4; no firm D call. CDR1 and CDR2 (germline): LNHDA, SQIVND (reference sequence). V lost 6 bases, J lost 0 bases, and 11 bases lay in between. The CDR3 extends over 15 amino acids. DNA for the CDR3: TGTGCCAGTAGACAATACAGTGCAACTAATGAAAAACTGTTTTTT. As protein: CASRQYSATNEKLFF. Together with reference TRBV19 and TRBJ1-4, the CDR3 gives the full variable domain: DGGITQSPKYLFRKEGQNVTLSCEQNLNHDAMYWYRQDPGQGLRLIYYSQIVNDFQKGDIAEGYSVSREKKESFPLTVTSAQKNPTAFYLCASRQYSATNEKLFFGSGTQLSVL.

The chain has TRBV28 and TRBJ1-5; D might be TRBD1 (6 bases). CDR3 size: 14 residues. CDR1 is MDHEN and CDR2 is SYDVKM in the germline V gene. Trimming removed 6 bases from V and 0 bases from J, with 9 bases in between. CDR3 DNA sequence: TGTGCCAGCAGCCCCAGGGGTAGCAATCAGCCCCAGCATTTT. It translates to CASSPRGSNQPQHF.

The rearrangement uses TRBV27 and TRBJ2-2; the match to TRBD1 covers 7 bases. The CDR3 covers 17 residues. Germline V lookup: CDR1 MNHEY, CDR2 SMNVEV (reference sequence). The junction had 13 bases not matched to a gene; V was cut back by 0 bases and J by 9 bases. The CDR3 bases are TGTGCCAGCAGTTTATCGAATCTAGGGGGCAGGGGAAGGGAGCTGTTTTTT. It yields the protein CASSLSNLGGRGRELFF.

The V call is TRBV7-2, the J call TRBJ1-2; TRBD1 is a possible D gene (5 bases). Looked up from germline, CDR1 is SGHTA and CDR2 is FQGNSA. Trimming removed 5 bases from V and 4 bases from J, with 14 bases in between. The CDR3 covers 14 residues. The DNA for the CDR3 is TGTGCCAGCAGCCCATCACAGGAATCCTATGGCTACACCTTC. Translation: CASSPSQESYGYTF.

This clone came up a few times. The chain joins TRBV20-1 to TRBJ1-2; D remains unclear. This CDR3 is 10 amino acids long. Germline V gene sequence: CDR1 DFQATT, CDR2 SNEGSKA (reference sequence). V lost 7 bases, J lost 3 bases, and 6 bases lay in between. CDR3 nucleotide sequence: TGCAGTGTTCCCGACTATGGCTACACCTTC. This encodes CSVPDYGYTF.

This chain joins TRBV7-9 and TRBJ2-3; 15 bases fit TRBD2. The length of the CDR3 is 18 residues. V was clipped by 4 bases and J by 6 bases; unmatched bases: 11. Germline CDR1 and CDR2: SEHNR and FQNEAQ (reference sequence). CDR3 coding DNA: TGTGCCAGCAGCTCCTCCGGACTAGCGGGAGGGCCGTACGATACGCAGTATTTT. Translating it yields CASSSSGLAGGPYDTQYF.

The chain carries TRBV6-1 and TRBJ2-1; TRBD2 aligns across 9 bases. Looked up from germline, CDR1 is MNHNS and CDR2 is SASEGT. Trimming took 0 bases from V and 5 from J; bases not matched to a gene: 5. The CDR3 is 16 amino acids. The CDR3 sequence: CASSEAGAGGHNEQFF. As DNA, the CDR3 is TGTGCCAGCAGTGAAGCGGGAGCGGGAGGCCACAATGAGCAGTTCTTC.

V usage is TRBV5-1 and J usage is TRBJ1-6, with unresolved D. Per the germline V gene, CDR1 is SGHRS and CDR2 is YFSETQ. Trimming removed 6 bases at V and 5 bases at J, with 9 bases between. CDR3 size: 13 residues. CDR3 in amino acids: CASTGNHNSPLHF. The DNA of the CDR3 is TGCGCCAGCACCGGGAACCATAATTCACCCCTCCACTTT.

This rearrangement joins TRBV18 to TRBJ2-5; 7 nucleotides agree with TRBD1. Trimming removed 3 bases from V and 5 bases from J; junction bases left unmatched: 6. In germline, CDR1 is KGHSH, CDR2 LQKENI. The CDR3 length is 14 residues. The CDR3 sequence: CASSPQGVRETQYF. CDR3 in DNA: TGTGCCAGCTCACCTCAGGGGGTTCGGGAGACCCAGTACTTC.